Listed below are T cell receptor beta chains from one sample, sequenced in a study of blood T cell repertoires in COVID-19. Profiling relied on immunoSEQ multiplex PCR, and the TCRdb table lists in-frame clones only, not all of them. The repertoire has fewer than 250,000 clones, about 87% of them found once; the top ten carry approximately 2.8%. The sequencing input was PBMCs or T cells enriched from blood (not recorded which). The receptors here all came from a woman younger than 45 with acute COVID-19. The CDR3 runs from the conserved cysteine through the conserved F or W. D genes are given only for firm matches. Not all rows give a size; the values are once, few, many and, for expanded clones, a class.

j_call d_call clone_size v_call cdr3_nt cdr3_aa
TRBJ1-3 TRBD1 - TRBV7-9 TGTGCCAGCAGCTCGGAGCTCTTGACAGGGATCGGAAACACCATATATTTT CASSSELLTGIGNTIYF
TRBJ2-2 - - TRBV15 TGTGCCACCAGCATACCGGGACACGTGAACACCGGGGAGCTGTTTTTT CATSIPGHVNTGELFF
TRBJ2-2 - - TRBV7-2 TGTGCCAGCAGCTTACGTACCGGGGAGCTGTTTTTT CASSLRTGELFF
TRBJ1-2 - - TRBV4-1 TGCGCCAGCAGCCAAGATGAGAGTGTTGGCTACACCTTC CASSQDESVGYTF
TRBJ1-2 - - TRBV5-1 TGCGCCAGCAGCCTGGGCAGGGTCGATGGCTACACCTTC CASSLGRVDGYTF
TRBJ1-4 TRBD1 - TRBV29-1 TGCAGCGTCCGACAGGGGGCAGGTGAAAAACTGTTTTTT CSVRQGAGEKLFF
TRBJ1-1 - - TRBV12-3/TRBV12-4 TGTGCCAGCAGTTCGGACAGAAACACTGAAGCTTTCTTT CASSSDRNTEAFF
TRBJ2-1 - - TRBV19 TGTGCCAGTAGTAGGACTAACAATGAGCAGTTCTTC CASSRTNNEQFF
TRBJ2-3 - - TRBV15 TGTGCCACCAGGACTTCTAGCACAGATACGCAGTATTTT CATRTSSTDTQYF
TRBJ1-4 TRBD1 - TRBV7-2 TGTGCCAGCAGCTTAGGTTGGACAGGGGATGAAAAACTGTTTTTT CASSLGWTGDEKLFF
TRBJ1-6 TRBD1 - TRBV7-9 TGTGCCAGCAGCCCCCCAAGACAGGGGACCCTTTCACCCCTCCACTTT CASSPPRQGTLSPLHF
TRBJ1-4 TRBD1 - TRBV6-5 TGTGCCAGCAGACGTACAGGGGCACCTAATGAAAAACTGTTTTTT CASRRTGAPNEKLFF
TRBJ2-7 TRBD1 - TRBV7-9 TGTGCCAGCAGCTCGGACAGGCGATCCTACGAGCAGTACTTC CASSSDRRSYEQYF
TRBJ1-2 - - TRBV3-1/TRBV3-2 TGTGCCAGCAGCCAAGTTTCTTGGGGGCGGAACACCCGAACCGGCTACACCTTC CASSQVSWGRNTRTGYTF
TRBJ2-5 TRBD2 - TRBV5-1 TGCGCCAGCAGCTTGGGACTAGCGGGGGGGCCGACCCAGTACTTC CASSLGLAGGPTQYF
TRBJ1-2 - - TRBV30 TGTGCCTGGAGTAGGGGAGGGGGGCTCTATGGCTACACCTTC CAWSRGGGLYGYTF
TRBJ1-1 - - TRBV15 TGTGCCACCAGCAGAGCAGGTCACACTGAAGCTTTCTTT CATSRAGHTEAFF
TRBJ2-3 TRBD2 - TRBV19 TGTGCCAGTAGTTCGCCGGGGGGGCTCACAGATACGCAGTATTTT CASSSPGGLTDTQYF
TRBJ1-2 - - TRBV5-4 TGTGCCAGCAGCCAGTGGGCGGGCAACTATGGCTACACCTTC CASSQWAGNYGYTF
TRBJ2-1 - - TRBV20-1 TGCAGTGCTAGTAAACGGGGGTATGAGCAGTTCTTC CSASKRGYEQFF
TRBJ2-3 TRBD2 - TRBV5-1 TGCGCCAGCAGCAATGGCGGGACTAGCGGGGTGGCAGATACGCAGTATTTT CASSNGGTSGVADTQYF
TRBJ2-7 - once TRBV4-1 TGCGCCAGCACGCCCCGGGGAACATCCTACGAGCAGTACTTC CASTPRGTSYEQYF
TRBJ1-6 TRBD1 few TRBV6-4 TGTGCCAGCTCATACGGGACAGGGGCAAATTCACCCCTCCACTTT CASSYGTGANSPLHF
TRBJ2-5 - - TRBV3-1/TRBV3-2 TGTGCCAGCAGCCTCAACGATAGGGGGGGAGTTCAAGAGACCCAGTACTTC CASSLNDRGGVQETQYF
TRBJ2-2 - - TRBV27 TGTGCCAGCAGTTATGACAGGTCGAGGATTATCGGGGAGCTGTTTTTT CASSYDRSRIIGELFF
TRBJ2-7 - - TRBV10-3 TGTGCCATCAGTGAAGGGGGAGGGACCTACGAGCAGTACTTC CAISEGGGTYEQYF
TRBJ1-4 - - TRBV14 TGTGCCAGCAGCCGGACTCCCCCTAATGAAAAACTGTTTTTT CASSRTPPNEKLFF
TRBJ1-3 - - TRBV19 TGTGCCAGTAGTCTCACAGGGTCTGGAAACACCATATATTTT CASSLTGSGNTIYF
TRBJ1-2 - - TRBV5-1 TGCGCCAGCAGCTTGGCCTCAGGGGACGGCTACACCTTC CASSLASGDGYTF
TRBJ1-2 TRBD1 - TRBV6-5 TGTGCCAGCAATCCAGGGCAGGGGGTAGGCTACACCTTC CASNPGQGVGYTF
TRBJ2-2 - - TRBV18 TGTGCCAGCTCACCAGTTCAGTCGGCGGGCGGGGAGCTGTTTTTT CASSPVQSAGGELFF
TRBJ2-2 - - TRBV27 TGTGCCAGCAGTTTATCTTGGCAGAACACCGGGGAGCTGTTTTTT CASSLSWQNTGELFF
TRBJ1-5 TRBD1 - TRBV3-1/TRBV3-2 TGTGCCAGCAGCCAGGACAGGGATCAGCCCCAGCATTTT CASSQDRDQPQHF
TRBJ1-6 - - TRBV3-1/TRBV3-2 TGTGCCAGCCGGGGGGCCTATAATTCACCCCTCCACTTT CASRGAYNSPLHF
TRBJ1-2 TRBD1 - TRBV19 TGTGCCAGTACCAGACAGGGGAAGGGCTATGGCTACACCTTC CASTRQGKGYGYTF
TRBJ1-2 TRBD1 - TRBV29-1 TGCAGCGCAGGACAGGGTGGTAACTATGGCTACACCTTC CSAGQGGNYGYTF
TRBJ1-1 - - TRBV21-1 TGTGCCAGCACCCCAGAGAGGGCAATTGAAGCTTTCTTT CASTPERAIEAFF
TRBJ1-1 TRBD1 - TRBV20-1 TGCAGTGCTAGTCCGCCAGACAGGGCCAACACTGAAGCTTTCTTT CSASPPDRANTEAFF
TRBJ2-3 TRBD1 - TRBV3-1/TRBV3-2 TGTGCCAGCAGCCCTACTCTGACAGGGGTACCAGATACGCAGTATTTT CASSPTLTGVPDTQYF
TRBJ1-6 - - TRBV5-1 TGCGCCAGCAGCTTGGGGACAGCTGGCAATTCACCCCTCCACTTT CASSLGTAGNSPLHF
TRBJ1-2 - once TRBV18 TGTGCCAGCTCACCGCCTCGCAGGGTGAACTATGGCTACACCTTC CASSPPRRVNYGYTF
TRBJ1-1 - once TRBV6-4 TGTGCCAGCCAGGATAATTTAGGAACGGCTTTCTTT CASQDNLGTAFF
TRBJ1-6 TRBD1 - TRBV11-2 TGTGCCAGCAGCTTGACAGGGAGCTCAGGTTCACCCCTCCACTTT CASSLTGSSGSPLHF
TRBJ1-6 - - TRBV2 TGTGCCAGCAGTGATTTGAGAAGCTCCTATAATTCACCCCTCCACTTT CASSDLRSSYNSPLHF
TRBJ2-7 - few TRBV6-2/TRBV6-3 TGTGCCAGCAGCCTCTCTTACAGGTACGACGAGCAGTACTTC CASSLSYRYDEQYF
TRBJ2-7 TRBD2 - TRBV12-5 TGTGCTAGTGGTTTGGTACCTAGCGGGGGCCAAATCTACGAGCAGTACTTC CASGLVPSGGQIYEQYF
TRBJ1-1 TRBD1 - TRBV5-1 TGCGCCAGCAGCTTGGCCCCCGGGACAGGGTCCCCCGAAGCTTTCTTT CASSLAPGTGSPEAFF
TRBJ1-1 - - TRBV5-8 TGTGCCAGCAGCTTGGGAGTGGGGAGGACTGAAGCTTTCTTT CASSLGVGRTEAFF
TRBJ2-5 TRBD2 - TRBV9 TGTGCCAGCAGTGAACCGGGGGGTGGGACTAGTGAGACCCAGTACTTC CASSEPGGGTSETQYF
TRBJ1-2 - - TRBV6-1 TGTGCCAGCAGCCATTACAGGGATGGCTACACCTTC CASSHYRDGYTF
TRBJ1-5 - - TRBV6-4 TGTGCCAGCAGTGACACGGGACACCCTGGGCAGCCCCAGCATTTT CASSDTGHPGQPQHF
TRBJ2-6 - - TRBV27 TGTGCCAGCAGTTTTCAAATCGGGGAAAAGGCTGGGGCCAACGTCCTGACTTTC CASSFQIGEKAGANVLTF
TRBJ1-5 - - TRBV12-2 TGTGCAAGTCGCTTAGCGAAACAATTTAGCAATCAGCCCCAGCATTTT CASRLAKQFSNQPQHF